These 28 T cell receptor beta chains were sequenced from one sample in a study of cytomegalovirus exposure and HLA in healthy donors. With 60 Vbeta and 13 Jbeta primers, the PCR was carried out. Only in-frame clones appear in the TCRdb table, and some are missing; sequencing was by immunoSEQ multiplex PCR. The sample yields roughly 180,000 clones, approximately 80% seen once. What was sequenced was PBMCs. The receptors stem from a female donor in good health and CMV-seronegative.

The genes are TRBV11-3 and TRBJ2-3; tentative D call: TRBD1 (5 bases). Trimming pared 1 base from V and 6 bases from J, leaving 17 bases between. Germline V gene sequence: CDR1 SGHNT, CDR2 YENEEA. The CDR3 length is 16 residues. Written as DNA, the CDR3 is TGTGCCAGCAGCTTAGGTGGGCCAATGCAGGGCGATACGCAGTATTTT. This encodes CASSLGGPMQGDTQYF.

The gene calls are TRBV11-2 and TRBJ2-1, with TRBD2 matching 9 bases. Germline assignment: CDR1 SGHAT and CDR2 FQNNGV. This CDR3 has 17 residues. V gave up 1 base and J gave up 4 bases; unmatched junction bases: 8. The CDR3 coding sequence is TGTGCCAGCAGCTTAGGTAGCGGGAGACCAATTTACAATGAGCAGTTCTTC. Translated, it gives CASSLGSGRPIYNEQFF.

The rearrangement joins TRBV7-8 to TRBJ2-5; 9 positions agree with TRBD1. The J call may not be correct, given that the DNA end is closer to TRBJ2-7. CDR1 is SGHVS and CDR2 is FQNEAQ in the germline V gene. The CDR3 spans 15 residues. The CDR3 sequence: CASSLRRDRVYEQYF. The DNA for the CDR3 is TGTGCCAGCAGCTTAAGGAGGGACAGGGTCTACGAGCAGTACTTC.

This chain's CDR3 is CAWRRDRGGDGYTF. The CDR3, as DNA: TGTGCCTGGAGACGGGACAGGGGCGGGGATGGCTACACCTTC. The V gene is TRBV30, the J gene TRBJ1-2, with TRBD1 matching over 10 bases. V dropped 3 bases and J dropped 6; count of bases not matched to a gene: 7. The CDR3 spans 14 residues. Germline loops: CDR1 GTSNPN, CDR2 SVGIG (reference sequence).

In its sample, this clone was seen once. The V and J genes are TRBV30 and TRBJ1-1, with D maybe TRBD1 (5 bases). V lost 0 bases and J lost 0, with 20 bases in between. CDR3 length equals 18 residues. Germline values: CDR1 GTSNPN, CDR2 SVGIG (reference sequence). This CDR3 reads CAWSVRGRKNSLNTEAFF. The CDR3 bases are TGTGCCTGGAGTGTAAGGGGCCGGAAGAACAGCCTGAACACTGAAGCTTTCTTT.

This clone was counted a single time. An end of the junction does not agree with germline; a read error may underlie this. This chain uses TRBV7-9 with TRBJ1-5; D is uncertain. The germline V gene has CDR1 SEHNR and CDR2 FQNEAQ (reference sequence). This CDR3 is built from 12 residues. The CDR3 DNA reads TGTTCCAGCAGCAAGACGGGTCAGCCCCAGCATTTT. Protein product: CSSSKTGQPQHF.

This rearrangement joins TRBV28 to TRBJ1-1; tentative D call: TRBD1 (6 bases). Germline CDR1 is MDHEN and CDR2 is SYDVKM. Trimming stripped 5 bases from V and 1 base from J, with 14 bases between. This CDR3 region has 15 residues. In DNA, the CDR3 is TGTGCCAGCAGTGAGCACAGGGAAGGGAACACTGAAGCTTTCTTT. Its protein product is CASSEHREGNTEAFF.

This chain links TRBV9 with TRBJ2-1; 11 nucleotides align to TRBD2. CDR1 SGDLS and CDR2 YYNGEE come from the germline V gene. The V and J ends lost 3 bases and 7 bases, in that order; junction bases with no gene match: 9. The CDR3 totals 16 residues. The CDR3 DNA is TGTGCCAGCAGCGGTAGCCTAGCGGGGGGTCAGAATGAGCAGTTCTTC. Protein sequence: CASSGSLAGGQNEQFF.

The chain employs TRBV29-1 and TRBJ1-1, with D possibly TRBD1 on 5 matching bases. The CDR3 consists of 13 residues. Germline lookup yields CDR1 SQVTM and CDR2 ANQGSEA. The V gene lost 8 bases and the J gene lost 2 bases, with 15 bases spanning the gap. Here the CDR3 DNA reads TGCAGCTTCGGGGCGGGGGGAAACACTGAAGCTTTCTTT. Translated, it gives CSFGAGGNTEAFF.

The genes are TRBV5-8 and TRBJ2-7; 7 bases are shared with TRBD1. Looked up from germline, CDR1 is SGHTS and CDR2 is YDEGEE. The CDR3 is made up of 12 amino acids. V dropped 2 bases and J dropped 10; count of bases not matched to a gene: 6. CDR3 residues: CASSFRTGQQYF. The CDR3 DNA follows: TGTGCCAGCAGCTTCCGGACAGGTCAACAGTACTTC.

The gene calls are TRBV2 and TRBJ1-6; D is unclear. Trimming cost V 4 bases and J 8 bases, with 15 bases left between them. The CDR3 sequence is 15 residues long. Germline lookup yields CDR1 SNHLY and CDR2 FYNNEI. CDR3 in amino acids: CASSAEPGMDSPLHF. CDR3 nucleotide sequence: TGTGCCAGCAGTGCCGAACCGGGGATGGATTCACCCCTCCACTTT.

This chain links TRBV9 with TRBJ1-1; TRBD1 matches 10 bases. Germline V gene data show CDR1 as SGDLS and CDR2 as YYNGEE. After removal of 4 bases from V and 11 bases from J, the junction contained 8 bases not matched to a gene. The CDR3 contains 13 residues. CDR3 amino acids: CASSSPGTGDAFF. The DNA of the CDR3 is TGTGCCAGCAGCTCCCCCGGGACAGGGGACGCTTTCTTT.

The V and J genes are TRBV29-1 and TRBJ2-1; 7 bases map to TRBD1. CDR3 length: 14 residues. Trimming at V came to 4 bases and at J to 0 bases, leaving 3 bases not matched to a gene. CDR1 is SQVTM, CDR2 ANQGSEA, per germline. The CDR3 coding sequence is TGCAGCGTTGTGGGGGACAGCTCCTACAATGAGCAGTTCTTC. It encodes CSVVGDSSYNEQFF.

Notes on this clone: One junction end disagrees with the germline gene, perhaps due to a read error. The chain links TRBV7-9 to TRBJ2-3; the D gene is possibly TRBD1 (6 bases). Germline CDR1 reads SEHNR; CDR2 reads FQNEAQ (reference sequence). There are 15 residues in the CDR3. CDR3 protein: CSSSIRQDPTDTQYF. The CDR3 DNA is TGTTCCAGCAGCATCCGACAGGACCCAACAGATACGCAGTATTTT. Based on the CDR3 plus reference TRBV7-9 and TRBJ2-3, the full variable domain is DTGVSQNPRHKITKRGQNVTFRCDPISEHNRLYWYRQTLGQGPEFLTYFQNEAQLEKSRLLSDRFSAERPKGSFSTLEIQRTEQGDSAMYLCSSSIRQDPTDTQYFGPGTRLTVL.

This rearrangement joins TRBV27 to TRBJ2-3, with a weak D call TRBD2 (6 bases). The CDR3 extends over 15 amino acids. Germline loops: CDR1 MNHEY, CDR2 SMNVEV (reference sequence). Trimming pared 5 bases from V and 6 bases from J, leaving 18 bases between. The CDR3 region has the DNA TGTGCCAGCAGTCCCGTGGGCGGGATTGGGGATACGCAGTATTTT. Protein: CASSPVGGIGDTQYF.

The chain employs TRBV5-1 and TRBJ2-1, with 11 bases aligning to TRBD1. Germline V gene sequence: CDR1 SGHRS, CDR2 YFSETQ. The ends lost 0 bases at V and 7 bases at J; junction bases unmatched: 6. The CDR3 length is 16 residues. CDR3 nucleotide sequence: TGCGCCAGCAGCTTGGAAGGGACAGGGGGAATGAATGAGCAGTTCTTC. Translated: CASSLEGTGGMNEQFF.

The chain has TRBV6-5 and TRBJ2-2; weak D call: TRBD1 (7 bases). CDR3 length equals 15 residues. Looked up from germline, CDR1 is MNHEY and CDR2 is SVGAGI. V lost 6 bases and J lost 5, with 16 bases in between. The CDR3 DNA reads as TGTGCCAGCAGACCGCGGGACAGAACTACCGGGGAGCTGTTTTTT. Translated, it gives CASRPRDRTTGELFF.

This sequence joins TRBV9 and TRBJ1-2; 7 positions agree with TRBD1. V gave up 0 bases and J gave up 5 bases; unmatched junction bases: 4. The germline V gene has CDR1 SGDLS and CDR2 YYNGEE. This CDR3 region has 14 residues. The CDR3 loop is CASSVGTGVYGYTF. CDR3 nucleotides: TGTGCCAGCAGCGTAGGAACAGGGGTTTATGGCTACACCTTC.

The chain is built from TRBV27 and TRBJ1-1; D uncertain. Germline CDR1 is MNHEY and CDR2 is SMNVEV (reference sequence). V was cut by 4 bases and J by 1 base, with 25 bases left in between. This CDR3 spans 19 amino acids. CDR3: CASSSSPQSRYGKNTEAFF. CDR3 in DNA: TGTGCCAGCAGTTCTTCCCCCCAGTCGAGGTATGGTAAGAACACTGAAGCTTTCTTT.

The J gene is TRBJ2-7, the V gene TRBV29-1; possible D gene TRBD1, 5 bases. This CDR3 spans 15 amino acids. Germline V lookup: CDR1 SQVTM, CDR2 ANQGSEA. V was trimmed by 0 bases and J by 0 bases, leaving 12 bases between them. CDR3: CSVEDQSRDSYEQYF. The CDR3 DNA follows: TGCAGCGTTGAAGACCAAAGCAGGGACTCCTACGAGCAGTACTTC.

The gene calls are TRBV29-1 and TRBJ1-1; no clear D gene. V was pared by 1 base and J by 0 bases, with 9 bases between. The CDR3 covers 14 residues. Germline values: CDR1 SQVTM, CDR2 ANQGSEA. Written as DNA, the CDR3 is TGCAGCGTTGAAGTCTCGGTCATGAACACTGAAGCTTTCTTT. This codes for CSVEVSVMNTEAFF. Based on the CDR3 plus reference TRBV29-1 and TRBJ1-1, the full variable domain is SAVISQKPSRDICQRGTSLTIQCQVDSQVTMMFWYRQQPGQSLTLIATANQGSEATYESGFVIDKFPISRPNLTFSTLTVSNMSPEDSSIYLCSVEVSVMNTEAFFGQGTRLTVV.

The rearrangement joins TRBV29-1 to TRBJ2-3; D gene uncertain. This CDR3 region has 13 residues. The germline CDR1 and CDR2 sequences are SQVTM and ANQGSEA. V gave up 7 bases and J gave up 2 bases, with 13 bases separating them. Here the CDR3 reads CSARIFVTDTQYF. CDR3 DNA: TGCAGCGCTCGTATCTTTGTCACAGATACGCAGTATTTT.

The chain employs TRBV28 and TRBJ1-2; no clear D. CDR1 and CDR2 (germline): MDHEN, SYDVKM. CDR3 length equals 15 residues. Trimming stripped 5 bases from V and 4 bases from J, with 17 bases between. The CDR3 is CASSKGGMEGYGYTF. The CDR3 DNA is TGTGCCAGCAGTAAGGGCGGCATGGAGGGCTATGGCTACACCTTC.

The V gene is TRBV7-2, the J gene TRBJ1-2; D ambiguous. V shed 5 bases and J shed 0 bases, with 13 bases lying between them. CDR1 SGHTA and CDR2 FQGNSA come from the germline V gene. The CDR3 loop spans 15 amino acids. CDR3 amino acids: CASSITAKANYGYTF. CDR3 in DNA: TGTGCCAGCAGCATTACAGCTAAAGCTAACTATGGCTACACCTTC.

Only a few counts were recorded for this clone. This chain connects TRBV5-1 to TRBJ2-1; possibly TRBD2 for D (6 bases). Germline lookup yields CDR1 SGHRS and CDR2 YFSETQ. CDR3 size: 15 residues. V gave up 6 bases and J gave up 0 bases, with 13 bases separating them. The CDR3 here is CASTPGVSSYNEQFF. The CDR3 DNA reads as TGCGCCAGCACACCGGGGGTAAGCTCCTACAATGAGCAGTTCTTC.

V and J are TRBV5-1 and TRBJ2-3; 10 bases fit TRBD1. Losses at the gene ends were 3 bases for V and 9 bases for J; bases not matched to a gene: 10. CDR3 length equals 15 residues. The germline V gene has CDR1 SGHRS and CDR2 YFSETQ. This CDR3 is CASSSAGTGAGTQYF. The DNA for the CDR3 is TGCGCCAGCAGCTCCGCCGGGACAGGGGCTGGGACGCAGTATTTT.

The chain is built from TRBV5-6 and TRBJ2-7; TRBD2 agrees at 11 bases. V trimming: 1 base; J trimming: 0 bases; junction bases outside the gene matches: 3. Germline CDR1 and CDR2: SGHDT and YYEEEE. The CDR3 is made up of 16 amino acids. CDR3 bases: TGTGCCAGCAGCTTGAAGGGACTAGCGGACTCCTACGAGCAGTACTTC. Translating gives CASSLKGLADSYEQYF.

The V gene is TRBV6-4, the J gene TRBJ2-3, with 10 positions matching TRBD1. Germline V gene lookup returns CDR1 MRHNA and CDR2 SNTAGT. The CDR3 is made up of 14 amino acids. The V and J ends lost 7 bases and 3 bases, in that order; junction bases with no gene match: 4. In DNA, the CDR3 is TGTGCCAGCAACCGGGACAGGGGAACAGATACGCAGTATTTT. This codes for CASNRDRGTDTQYF.